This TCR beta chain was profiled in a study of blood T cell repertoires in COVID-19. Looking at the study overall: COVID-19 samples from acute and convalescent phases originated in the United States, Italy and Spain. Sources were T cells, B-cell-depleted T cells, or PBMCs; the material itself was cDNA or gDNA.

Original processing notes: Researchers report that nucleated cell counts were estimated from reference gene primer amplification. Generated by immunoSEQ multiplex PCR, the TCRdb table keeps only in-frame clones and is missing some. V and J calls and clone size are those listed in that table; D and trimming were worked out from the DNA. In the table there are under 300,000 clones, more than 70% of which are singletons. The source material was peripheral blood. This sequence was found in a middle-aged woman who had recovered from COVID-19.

Here the CDR3 reads CSASSQGRRTADTQYF. The CDR3 bases are TGCAGTGCTAGTTCACAGGGGCGAAGGACCGCAGATACGCAGTATTTT. The chain combines TRBV20-1 with TRBJ2-3, with 7 bases that match TRBD1. V gave up 3 bases and J gave up 4 bases; unmatched junction bases: 13. The germline V gene has CDR1 DFQATT and CDR2 SNEGSKA (reference sequence). CDR3 length: 16 residues.